This T cell receptor beta chain is from a study of T cell responses to AZD1222 COVID-19 vaccine. Study outcomes and limitations: Regions left unmutated in variants are reportedly the target of nearly half of spike-specific TCRs. Spike-specific TCR depth and breadth grew after two AZD1222 doses. At baseline, seropositivity was found in only six or seven AZD1222 recipients. Donors were mostly white British, more females; clonal diversity possibly underestimated.

Only in-frame clones appear in the TCRdb table, and some are missing; sequencing was by immunoSEQ multiplex PCR. The data contain under 200,000 clones, more than 90% of them singletons. As regards this clone: Its target is unknown.

V was pared by 5 bases and J by 1 base, with 3 bases of the junction left unmatched. Germline CDR1 reads SGHTA; CDR2 reads FQGNSA. CDR3 length: 14 residues. The genes are TRBV7-2 and TRBJ2-7, with 9 bases that match TRBD2. The material was peripheral blood, obtained 28 days after the second dose of the MenACWY control vaccine. This TCR derives from an adult who received the MenACWY meningococcal vaccine as a control. The CDR3 region is CASSLSGSSYEQYF. The CDR3 region has the DNA TGTGCCAGCAGCCTTAGCGGGAGTTCCTACGAGCAGTACTTC.